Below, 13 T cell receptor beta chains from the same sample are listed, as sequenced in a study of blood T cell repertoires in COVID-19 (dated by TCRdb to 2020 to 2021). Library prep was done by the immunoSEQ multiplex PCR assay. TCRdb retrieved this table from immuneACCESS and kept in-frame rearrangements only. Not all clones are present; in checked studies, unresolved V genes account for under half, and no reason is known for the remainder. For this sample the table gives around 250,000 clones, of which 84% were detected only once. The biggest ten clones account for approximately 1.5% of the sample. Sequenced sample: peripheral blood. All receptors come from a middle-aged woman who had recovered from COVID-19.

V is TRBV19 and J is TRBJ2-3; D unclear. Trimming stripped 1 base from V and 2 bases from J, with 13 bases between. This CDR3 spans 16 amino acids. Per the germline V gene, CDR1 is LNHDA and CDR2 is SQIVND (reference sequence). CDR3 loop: CASSIGPVRSTDTQYF. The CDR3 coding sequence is TGTGCCAGTAGTATAGGTCCAGTCCGATCCACAGATACGCAGTATTTT.

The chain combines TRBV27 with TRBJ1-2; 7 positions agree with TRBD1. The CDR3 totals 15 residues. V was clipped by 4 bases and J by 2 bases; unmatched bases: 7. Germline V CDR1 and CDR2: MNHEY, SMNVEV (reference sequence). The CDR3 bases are TGTGCCAGCAGTTCCCCCCGGACAGGAAACTATGGCTACACCTTC. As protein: CASSSPRTGNYGYTF.

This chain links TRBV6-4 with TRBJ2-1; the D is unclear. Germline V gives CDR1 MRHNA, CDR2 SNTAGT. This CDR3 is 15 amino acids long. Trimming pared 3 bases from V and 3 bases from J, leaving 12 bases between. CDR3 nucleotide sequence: TGTGCCAGCAGTGATACCCCAGATAACTACAATGAGCAGTTCTTC. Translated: CASSDTPDNYNEQFF.

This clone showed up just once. The CDR3 spells CASSPGQGLYEQYF. CDR3 in DNA: TGCGCCAGCAGCCCCGGACAGGGTTTATACGAGCAGTACTTC. The chain uses TRBV5-1 and TRBJ2-7, with TRBD1 identical over 8 bases. The CDR3 extends over 14 amino acids. V lost 4 bases to trimming and J lost 4 bases; unmatched junction nucleotides: 7. Germline V gene data show CDR1 as SGHRS and CDR2 as YFSETQ.

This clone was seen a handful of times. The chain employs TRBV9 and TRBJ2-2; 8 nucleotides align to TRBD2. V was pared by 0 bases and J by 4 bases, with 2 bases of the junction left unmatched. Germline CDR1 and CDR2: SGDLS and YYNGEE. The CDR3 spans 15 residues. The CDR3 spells CASSVAGGFTGELFF. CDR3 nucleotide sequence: TGTGCCAGCAGCGTAGCGGGGGGGTTCACCGGGGAGCTGTTTTTT.

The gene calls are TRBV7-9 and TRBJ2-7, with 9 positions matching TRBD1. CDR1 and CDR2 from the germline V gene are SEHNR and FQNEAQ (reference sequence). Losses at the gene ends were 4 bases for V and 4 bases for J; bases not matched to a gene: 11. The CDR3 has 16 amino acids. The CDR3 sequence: CASSYGRGTGMYEQYF. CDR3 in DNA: TGTGCCAGCAGCTACGGCCGCGGGACAGGGATGTACGAGCAGTACTTC.

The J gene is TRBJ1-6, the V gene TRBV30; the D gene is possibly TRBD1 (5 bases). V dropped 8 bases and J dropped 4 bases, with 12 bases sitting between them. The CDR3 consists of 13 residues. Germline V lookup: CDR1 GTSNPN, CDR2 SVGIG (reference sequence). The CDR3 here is CAGGGTYNSPLHF. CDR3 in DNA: TGTGCCGGGGGTGGGACTTATAATTCACCCCTCCACTTT.

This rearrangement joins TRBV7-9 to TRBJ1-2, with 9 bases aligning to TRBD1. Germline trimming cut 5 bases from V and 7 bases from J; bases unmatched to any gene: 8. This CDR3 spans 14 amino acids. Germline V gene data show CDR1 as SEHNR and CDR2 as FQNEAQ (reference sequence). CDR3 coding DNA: TGTGCCAGCAGCGAGGGACAGGGCATTTTTGGCTACACCTTC. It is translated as CASSEGQGIFGYTF.

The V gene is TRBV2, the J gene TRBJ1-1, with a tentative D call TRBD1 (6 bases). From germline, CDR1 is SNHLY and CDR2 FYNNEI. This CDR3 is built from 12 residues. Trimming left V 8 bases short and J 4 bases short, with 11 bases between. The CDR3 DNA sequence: TGTGCCAGCGGGACGGACAGCACTGAAGCTTTCTTT. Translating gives CASGTDSTEAFF.

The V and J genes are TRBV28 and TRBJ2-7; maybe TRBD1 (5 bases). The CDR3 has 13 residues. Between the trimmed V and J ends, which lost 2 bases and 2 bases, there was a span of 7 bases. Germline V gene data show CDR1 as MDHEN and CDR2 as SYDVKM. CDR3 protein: CASSLPGTYEQYF. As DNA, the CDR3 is TGTGCCAGCAGTTTACCAGGGACCTACGAGCAGTACTTC.

The CDR3 DNA reads TGTGCCAGCAGTTTGTTAATGGGAGGCAATCAGCCCCAGCATTTT. It encodes CASSLLMGGNQPQHF. The V and J genes are TRBV28 and TRBJ1-5; D not resolved. V was cut by 3 bases and J by 2 bases, with 11 bases left in between. From germline, CDR1 is MDHEN and CDR2 SYDVKM. CDR3 length equals 15 residues.

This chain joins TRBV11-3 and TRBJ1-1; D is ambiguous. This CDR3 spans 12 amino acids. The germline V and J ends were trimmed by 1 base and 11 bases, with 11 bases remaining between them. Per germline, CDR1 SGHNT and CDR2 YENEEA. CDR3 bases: TGTGCCAGCAGCTTAGCGGGGAGTAGGGCTTTCTTT. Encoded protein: CASSLAGSRAFF.

CDR3 loop: CASGKTGGAYEQYF. DNA of the CDR3: TGTGCCAGCGGCAAGACAGGGGGCGCCTACGAGCAGTACTTC. The rearrangement links TRBV25-1 to TRBJ2-7; TRBD1 matches at 10 bases. Germline loops: CDR1 MGHDK, CDR2 SYGVNS. J was trimmed by 2 bases and V by 8 bases; bases with no gene match: 6. The CDR3 has 14 amino acids.